The clone carrying this T cell receptor beta chain was detected only a few times. The CDR3 covers 15 residues. The germline gives CDR1 MDHEN, CDR2 SYDVKM. V trimming: 6 bases; J trimming: 4 bases; junction bases outside the gene matches: 8. Assay: immunoSEQ multiplex PCR; the TCRdb copy retains only in-frame clones and omits some. The sample has fewer than 350,000 clones; 85% are singletons. The source of the sample is a study of blood T cell repertoires in COVID-19. Study as a whole: Samples came from the United States, Italy and Spain, spanning acute and convalescent COVID-19. T cells, B-cell-depleted T cells, or PBMCs provided the cDNA or gDNA that served as material.

In terms of age and location, participants ranged from roughly 18 to 95 years and lived in about 25 US areas. Allocation to cohorts depended on clinical history reported by the participants. The material sequenced was PBMCs or T cells enriched from blood (not recorded which). The J gene is TRBJ2-1, the V gene TRBV28; 8 bases map to TRBD2. This sequence was found in a woman in her forties or fifties who had recovered from COVID-19. CDR3 sequence reads: CASRGAGADYNEQFF. The CDR3 DNA sequence: TGTGCCAGCAGGGGAGCGGGGGCCGATTACAATGAGCAGTTCTTC. The variable domain in full, with the rest retrieved from reference TRBV28 and TRBJ2-1, is DVKVTQSSRYLVKRTGEKVFLECVQDMDHENMFWYRQDPGLGLRLIYFSYDVKMKEKGDIPEGYSVSREKKERFSLILESASTNQTSMYLCASRGAGADYNEQFFGPGTRLTVL.